The entry below gives a single T cell receptor beta chain sequence along with its context. Its antigen is not identified. These data are taken from a study of OX40 agonist ivuxolimab in advanced cancers. Study-level background: Ivuxolimab, an agonist antibody against OX40 (CD134), was given to patients. Patients received ivuxolimab, an intravenous treatment, every 2 weeks at 0.01 to 10 mg/kg. The study's findings and limits: In CD8+ T cells, expanded clones were on average more numerous than in CD4+. Clonal expansion was among the lowest in partial responders at 0.1-3.0 mg/kg, especially CD8+.

The table came from immunoSEQ multiplex PCR; TCRdb's copy has only in-frame clones and leaves some out. The table records fewer than 85,000 clones, 89% of them present only once. Germline CDR1 and CDR2: LNHNV and YYDKDF (reference sequence). This CDR3 is 18 amino acids long. V was clipped by 0 bases and J by 4 bases, with 20 bases between them. Source: CD4+ or CD8+ T cells sorted from blood, taken in a trial of the OX40 agonist ivuxolimab. This TCR was recovered from an adult with an advanced solid tumor such as melanoma, head and neck, liver or kidney cancer. The rearrangement uses TRBV15 and TRBJ2-3, with D tentatively TRBD1 (6 bases). The CDR3 spells CATSRDKGQTGGADTQYF. CDR3 sequence (DNA): TGTGCCACCAGCAGAGATAAAGGGCAGACTGGGGGCGCAGATACGCAGTATTTT.